There are a few counts of the clone carrying this TCR beta chain. The antigen remains unidentified. This entry comes from a study of cytomegalovirus exposure and HLA in healthy donors. Findings of the study overall: The authors confirmed in vitro that a few CMV-associated chains were specific for CMV antigens. Accurate predictions that matched the HLA-A and HLA-B alleles of most subjects were reportedly made from TCR beta sequences.

V was pared by 2 bases and J by 3 bases, with 10 bases between. Germline V gene data show CDR1 as SNHLY and CDR2 as FYNNEI. This CDR3 is 14 amino acids long. 13 Jbeta primers and 60 Vbeta primers were used for the PCR. The method was immunoSEQ multiplex PCR; TCRdb's version includes in-frame clones alone and lacks a portion of them. The table lists 150,000 to 180,000 clones, roughly three quarters of them singletons. The source of this sequence is a man between 25 and 39 years old in good health and CMV-seropositive. The chain combines TRBV2 with TRBJ1-1; D might be TRBD1 (5 bases). Input material: PBMCs. CDR3 amino acids: CASSERGRDTEAFF. As DNA, the CDR3 is TGTGCCAGCAGTGAACGAGGCAGGGACACTGAAGCTTTCTTT.